This entry concerns a single T cell receptor beta chain. Participants' own reports of clinical history determined their cohort assignment. Cohort 3 recovered donors had two negative PCRs, clearance, or symptom resolution. The germline gives CDR1 SGHDT, CDR2 YYEEEE. The CDR3 runs 15 residues. Trimming pared 1 base from V and 4 bases from J, leaving 12 bases between. This record belongs to a study of blood T cell repertoires in COVID-19. Study-wide context: The study drew acute and convalescent COVID-19 samples from the United States, Italy and Spain.

Assay: immunoSEQ multiplex PCR; the TCRdb copy retains only in-frame clones and omits some. The sample consists of about 300,000 clones, 87% of them appearing once. The sequenced material came from PBMCs or T cells enriched from blood (not recorded which). J is TRBJ1-3 and V is TRBV5-6; maybe TRBD1 (6 bases). The sequence was collected from a woman aged 30 to 39 who had recovered from COVID-19. CDR3 in DNA: TGTGCCAGCAGCTTGAACGGGCAGGGGGGAAACACCATATATTTT. Its protein product is CASSLNGQGGNTIYF.